The 27 T cell receptor beta chains below were found in one sample sequenced in a study of OX40 agonist ivuxolimab in advanced cancers. Libraries were prepared by immunoSEQ multiplex PCR; TCRdb keeps only in-frame clonotypes and omits some of them. The sample includes 65,000 to 85,000 clones, about 90% seen only once; the top ten take around 4%. The specimen comprised CD4+ or CD8+ T cells sorted from blood, sampled in a trial of the OX40 agonist ivuxolimab. Every receptor here comes from an adult with an advanced solid tumor such as melanoma, head and neck, liver or kidney cancer.

In this sample, this clone turned up a few times. V usage is TRBV6-5 and J usage is TRBJ2-2, with a tentative D call TRBD1 (5 bases). The ends were cut back, 2 bases at V and 6 bases at J, with 7 bases in the middle. The germline V gene encodes CDR1 MNHEY and CDR2 SVGAGI. This CDR3 region has 13 residues. The DNA of the CDR3 is TGTGCCAGCAGTTACGTGGGGCCCGGGGAGCTGTTTTTT. Protein sequence: CASSYVGPGELFF.

The V call is TRBV28, the J call TRBJ1-1; D might be TRBD1 (6 bases). Germline V lookup: CDR1 MDHEN, CDR2 SYDVKM. Trimming removed 7 bases from V and 4 bases from J, with 10 bases in between. This CDR3 region has 12 residues. CDR3 coding DNA: TGTGCCAGCATTGTACAGGGCACTGAAGCTTTCTTT. It encodes CASIVQGTEAFF.

The rearrangement uses TRBV6-1 and TRBJ1-4, with 8 positions matching TRBD1. J was trimmed by 5 bases and V by 5 bases; bases with no gene match: 4. The germline gives CDR1 MNHNS, CDR2 SASEGT. This CDR3 has 14 residues. CDR3 protein: CASSPGQENEKLFF. The CDR3 DNA reads TGTGCCAGCAGTCCGGGACAGGAAAATGAAAAACTGTTTTTT.

The chain joins TRBV19 to TRBJ2-3; the D is unclear. The CDR3 contains 13 residues. Between the trimmed V and J ends, which lost 0 bases and 6 bases, there was a span of 7 bases. Germline V gives CDR1 LNHDA, CDR2 SQIVND (reference sequence). The CDR3 region is CASSIEGLDTQYF. CDR3 sequence (DNA): TGTGCCAGTAGTATAGAGGGCCTTGATACGCAGTATTTT.

V gene TRBV28 combines with J gene TRBJ1-3, with D perhaps TRBD1 (5 bases). This CDR3 region has 15 residues. V shed 11 bases and J shed 3 bases, with 20 bases lying between them. Per the germline V gene, CDR1 is MDHEN and CDR2 is SYDVKM. The CDR3 loop is CAWGGSPADGNTIYF. As DNA, the CDR3 is TGTGCCTGGGGGGGATCCCCGGCAGATGGAAACACCATATATTTT. The variable domain in full, with the rest retrieved from reference TRBV28 and TRBJ1-3, is DVKVTQSSRYLVKRTGEKVFLECVQDMDHENMFWYRQDPGLGLRLIYFSYDVKMKEKGDIPEGYSVSREKKERFSLILESASTNQTSMYLCAWGGSPADGNTIYFGEGSWLTVV.

The DNA of the CDR3 is TGTGCCAGCCCATGGGGGGACCCGGCCTACGAGCAGTACTTC. Its translation is CASPWGDPAYEQYF. The chain uses TRBV19 and TRBJ2-7; tentative D call: TRBD2 (6 bases). Per the germline V gene, CDR1 is LNHDA and CDR2 is SQIVND (reference sequence). V lost 9 bases to trimming and J lost 2 bases, with 17 bases between them. The CDR3 has 14 amino acids.

The V call is TRBV7-9, the J call TRBJ1-5; perhaps TRBD1 as D (6 bases). CDR1 is SEHNR and CDR2 is FQNEAQ in the germline V gene (reference sequence). V lost 5 bases to trimming and J lost 6 bases, with 20 bases between them. This CDR3 is built from 16 residues. The CDR3 sequence: CASSHGAGALGQPQHF. DNA of the CDR3: TGTGCCAGCAGCCACGGTGCGGGGGCGTTGGGTCAGCCCCAGCATTTT.

The chain employs TRBV7-9 and TRBJ2-1, with D hard to call. The length of the CDR3 is 14 residues. CDR1 SEHNR and CDR2 FQNEAQ come from the germline V gene (reference sequence). Trimming removed 1 base at V and 0 bases at J, with 4 bases between. CDR3 in DNA: TGTGCCAGCAGCTTAGAGAGCTCCTACAATGAGCAGTTCTTC. Translating it yields CASSLESSYNEQFF.

The V gene is TRBV7-3, the J gene TRBJ2-1; a weak D match, TRBD2 (6 bases). Germline CDR1 SGHTA, CDR2 FQGTGA. With 1 base removed from V and 9 bases from J, the gap between germline ends came to 19 bases. The CDR3 extends over 16 amino acids. CDR3 nucleotide sequence: TGTGCCAGCAGCTTAAACACCGGATTAGCGGCTGGTGAGCAGTTCTTC. Its protein product is CASSLNTGLAAGEQFF. Supplemented by reference TRBV7-3 and TRBJ2-1, the full variable domain reads GAGVSQTPSNKVTEKGKYVELRCDPISGHTALYWYRQSLGQGPEFLIYFQGTGAADDSGLPNDRFFAVRPEGSVSTLKIQRTERGDSAVYLCASSLNTGLAAGEQFFGPGTRLTVL.

This clone was counted a single time. For the CDR3, the DNA is TGTGCCAGCAGCGTAGATGGGACTAGCTTCGGGGAGCTGTTTTTT. Translating gives CASSVDGTSFGELFF. This chain links TRBV9 with TRBJ2-2; TRBD2 matches 9 bases. CDR1 is SGDLS and CDR2 is YYNGEE in the germline V gene. Trimming at V came to 0 bases and at J to 7 bases, leaving 4 bases not matched to a gene. CDR3 size: 15 residues.

The chain uses TRBV7-7 and TRBJ2-5; D is unclear. V was pared by 5 bases and J by 8 bases, with 9 bases between. CDR1 is SSHAT, CDR2 FNYEAQ, per germline (reference sequence). The CDR3 has 11 amino acids. CDR3: CASSDSYTQYF. CDR3 coding DNA: TGTGCCAGCAGCGATTCCTATACCCAGTACTTC.

V is TRBV6-5 and J is TRBJ2-2, with D possibly being TRBD2 (6 bases). CDR1 and CDR2 from the germline V gene are MNHEY and SVGAGI. The CDR3 is 15 amino acids. The ends were cut back, 6 bases at V and 5 bases at J, with 16 bases in the middle. In DNA, the CDR3 is TGTGCCAGCAGCCCCGCGGAGGGTCGGACCGGGGAGCTGTTTTTT. Protein: CASSPAEGRTGELFF.

The J gene is TRBJ2-7, the V gene TRBV9; 8 bases match TRBD1. The CDR3 totals 18 residues. Germline CDR1 SGDLS, CDR2 YYNGEE. The J segment lost 6 bases and the V segment lost 5 bases, leaving 22 bases of the junction unmatched. In nucleotides, the CDR3 is TGTGCCAGCAGTGCTTCGACAGGGGCGGCCCCTTCACAAGGCGAGCAGTACTTC. Encoded protein: CASSASTGAAPSQGEQYF.

The chain joins TRBV7-2 to TRBJ1-5; D is perhaps TRBD1 (6 bases). The CDR3 loop spans 14 amino acids. The ends were cut back, 2 bases at V and 15 bases at J, with 20 bases in the middle. In germline, CDR1 is SGHTA, CDR2 FQGNSA. The CDR3 spells CASSLNTGPDVWHF. The DNA of the CDR3 is TGTGCCAGCAGCTTAAATACAGGGCCCGACGTGTGGCATTTT.

J is TRBJ1-5 and V is TRBV30; 8 nucleotides agree with TRBD1. Germline CDR1 reads GTSNPN; CDR2 reads SVGIG (reference sequence). This CDR3 is 15 amino acids long. With 2 bases clipped from V and 0 bases from J, the junction kept 3 bases outside the gene matches. In nucleotides, the CDR3 is TGTGCCTGGAGTTTAGGGACAGGTAGCAATCAGCCCCAGCATTTT. This gives the protein CAWSLGTGSNQPQHF. The full variable domain, with the rest looked up from reference TRBV30 and TRBJ1-5, is SQTIHQWPATLVQPVGSPLSLECTVEGTSNPNLYWYRQAAGRGLQLLFYSVGIGQISSEVPQNLSASRPQDRQFILSSKKLLLSDSGFYLCAWSLGTGSNQPQHFGDGTRLSIL.

This clone was picked up one time. V usage is TRBV9 and J usage is TRBJ2-3; D may be TRBD2 (7 bases). CDR1 is SGDLS, CDR2 YYNGEE, per germline. This CDR3 is built from 18 residues. Deletions cut 3 bases from V and 2 bases from J, with 22 bases between. The CDR3 protein is CASSARSSGGANTDTQYF. CDR3 nucleotides: TGTGCCAGCAGCGCCCGCTCGAGTGGGGGGGCTAACACAGATACGCAGTATTTT.

The sample holds a few counts of this clone. The V and J genes are TRBV6-5 and TRBJ2-2, with D possibly TRBD1 on 5 matching bases. Per germline, CDR1 MNHEY and CDR2 SVGAGI. CDR3 size: 15 residues. Trimming cost V 5 bases and J 0 bases, with 10 bases left between them. The CDR3 loop reads CASSQTVPNTGELFF. In DNA form, the CDR3 reads TGTGCCAGCAGTCAGACAGTCCCGAACACCGGGGAGCTGTTTTTT.

This chain connects TRBV28 to TRBJ2-5; 11 bases are a match to TRBD1. The CDR3 sequence is 15 residues long. J was trimmed by 2 bases and V by 5 bases; bases with no gene match: 4. Germline CDR1 MDHEN, CDR2 SYDVKM. In DNA form, the CDR3 reads TGTGCCAGCAGTAGGACAGGGGGCCGGCAAGAGACCCAGTACTTC. Its protein product is CASSRTGGRQETQYF.

The gene calls are TRBV5-1 and TRBJ1-4; a weak D match, TRBD1 (6 bases). Germline CDR1 reads SGHRS; CDR2 reads YFSETQ. Trimming removed 4 bases from V and 8 bases from J, with 18 bases in between. The CDR3 is made up of 15 amino acids. The DNA of the CDR3 is TGCGCCAGCAGCCTGGGGGCGGACAGACGAGAAAAACTGTTTTTT. It codes for CASSLGADRREKLFF.

The chain uses TRBV2 and TRBJ2-3; 8 bases map to TRBD2. Unmatched junction bases numbered 9, after V lost 8 bases and J lost 2 bases. The CDR3 length is 15 residues. Germline V gene lookup returns CDR1 SNHLY and CDR2 FYNNEI. The CDR3 here is CASWDRGGTTDTQYF. The CDR3 nucleotides are TGTGCCAGCTGGGACCGGGGGGGAACCACAGATACGCAGTATTTT. The whole variable domain, remainder taken from reference TRBV2 and TRBJ2-3, is EPEVTQTPSHQVTQMGQEVILRCVPISNHLYFYWYRQILGQKVEFLVSFYNNEISEKSEIFDDQFSVERPDGSNFTLKIRSTKLEDSAMYFCASWDRGGTTDTQYFGPGTRLTVL.

Only a few counts were recorded for this clone. The chain has TRBV12-5 and TRBJ1-1; unclear D gene. The CDR3 sequence is 16 residues long. The germline V gene encodes CDR1 LGHNT and CDR2 FRNRAP. V lost 5 bases and J 3 bases, leaving 19 bases between the germline ends. Written as DNA, the CDR3 is TGTGCTAGTGGTCCCTCACCCCTCATAACCGACACTGAAGCTTTCTTT. It translates to CASGPSPLITDTEAFF.

The rearrangement joins TRBV6-6 to TRBJ2-3, with 7 bases lining up with TRBD1. The CDR3 has 15 residues. Germline CDR1 reads MNHNY; CDR2 reads SVGAGI (reference sequence). Trimming took 4 bases from V and 8 from J; bases not matched to a gene: 12. CDR3 amino acids: CASSSWTGPEGTQYF. CDR3 DNA: TGTGCCAGCAGTTCCTGGACAGGTCCAGAGGGTACGCAGTATTTT.

This CDR3 reads CASRGAREGSGYTF. The DNA for the CDR3 is TGTGCCAGCAGAGGAGCCCGGGAGGGGAGTGGCTACACCTTC. This chain uses TRBV6-1 with TRBJ1-2, with a weak D call TRBD1 (5 bases). V was shortened by 6 bases and J by 7 bases, with 18 bases between the two germline ends. The CDR3 is made up of 14 amino acids. Germline V gene data show CDR1 as MNHNS and CDR2 as SASEGT.

The V call is TRBV5-4, the J call TRBJ1-3, with 7 positions matching TRBD1. Losses at the gene ends were 3 bases for V and 5 bases for J; bases not matched to a gene: 2. Germline CDR1 is SGHNT and CDR2 is YYREEE (reference sequence). The CDR3 has 13 amino acids. Here the CDR3 DNA reads TGTGCCAGCAGCTCGGACAGGAGAAACACCATATATTTT. It translates to CASSSDRRNTIYF. Based on the CDR3 plus reference TRBV5-4 and TRBJ1-3, the full variable domain is ETGVTQSPTHLIKTRGQQVTLRCSSQSGHNTVSWYQQALGQGPQFIFQYYREEENGRGNFPPRFSGLQFPNYSSELNVNALELDDSALYLCASSSDRRNTIYFGEGSWLTVV.

This clone has only a few counts. The CDR3 reads CSVPGQGAGTEAFF. Written as DNA, the CDR3 is TGCAGCGTCCCGGGACAGGGGGCTGGGACTGAAGCTTTCTTT. The chain carries TRBV29-1 and TRBJ1-1, with 12 bases identical to TRBD1. There are 14 residues in the CDR3. The V and J ends lost 6 bases and 5 bases, in that order; junction bases with no gene match: 7. Germline V lookup: CDR1 SQVTM, CDR2 ANQGSEA.

The chain combines TRBV21-1 with TRBJ2-1. TRBV21-1 is shown as a pseudogene. This CDR3 is built from 21 residues. The CDR3 nucleotides are TGTGCCAGCAGCACCACAGGGAGACAGGTCAAAGGAGGGAGCTCCTACAATGAGCAGTTCTTC. Its translation is CASSTTGRQVKGGSSYNEQFF.

The chain combines TRBV6-5 with TRBJ2-1; D is possibly TRBD2 (5 bases). The CDR3 has 15 amino acids. The germline V gene encodes CDR1 MNHEY and CDR2 SVGAGI. With 2 bases removed from V and 0 bases from J, the gap between germline ends came to 8 bases. The CDR3 loop is CASSYEGASYNEQFF. The CDR3 nucleotides read TGTGCCAGCAGTTACGAGGGTGCCTCCTACAATGAGCAGTTCTTC.